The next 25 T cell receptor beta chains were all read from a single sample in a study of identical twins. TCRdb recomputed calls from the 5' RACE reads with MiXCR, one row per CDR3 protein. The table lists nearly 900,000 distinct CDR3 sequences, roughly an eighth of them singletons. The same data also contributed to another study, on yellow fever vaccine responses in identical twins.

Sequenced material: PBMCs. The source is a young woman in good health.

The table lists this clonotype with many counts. CDR3 loop: CASSLPTHQETQYF. The CDR3 coding sequence is TGTGCCAGCAGCTTACCTACGCATCAAGAGACCCAGTACTTC. The chain joins TRBV7-9 to TRBJ2-5; D is unclear. Germline V gene data show CDR1 as SEHNR and CDR2 as FQNEAQ (reference sequence). The CDR3 length is 14 residues. With 2 bases removed from V and 2 bases from J, the gap between germline ends came to 9 bases.

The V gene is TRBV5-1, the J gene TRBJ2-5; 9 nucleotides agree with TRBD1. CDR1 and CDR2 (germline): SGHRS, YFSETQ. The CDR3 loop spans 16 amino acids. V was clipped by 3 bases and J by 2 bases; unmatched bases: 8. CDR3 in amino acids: CASSYGGQGGQETQYF. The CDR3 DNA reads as TGCGCCAGCAGCTATGGGGGACAGGGAGGTCAAGAGACCCAGTACTTC.

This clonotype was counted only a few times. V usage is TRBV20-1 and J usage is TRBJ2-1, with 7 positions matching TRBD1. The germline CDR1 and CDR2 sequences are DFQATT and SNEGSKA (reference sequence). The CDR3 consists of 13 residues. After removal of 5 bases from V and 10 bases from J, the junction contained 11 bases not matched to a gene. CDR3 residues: CSAPGDRVREQFF. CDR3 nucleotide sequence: TGCAGTGCTCCCGGCGACAGGGTGAGGGAGCAGTTCTTC.

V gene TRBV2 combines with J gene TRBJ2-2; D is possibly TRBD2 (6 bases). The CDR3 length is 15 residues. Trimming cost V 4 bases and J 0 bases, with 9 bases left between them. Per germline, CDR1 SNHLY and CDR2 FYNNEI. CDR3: CASSGTTANTGELFF. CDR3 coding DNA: TGTGCCAGCAGTGGGACTACTGCGAACACCGGGGAGCTGTTTTTT.

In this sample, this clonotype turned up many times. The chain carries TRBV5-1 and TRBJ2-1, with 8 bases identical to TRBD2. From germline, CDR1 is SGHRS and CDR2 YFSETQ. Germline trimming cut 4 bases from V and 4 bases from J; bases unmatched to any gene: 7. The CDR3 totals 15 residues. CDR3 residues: CASSESGSRYNEQFF. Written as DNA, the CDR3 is TGCGCCAGCAGCGAAAGCGGGAGTAGATACAATGAGCAGTTCTTC.

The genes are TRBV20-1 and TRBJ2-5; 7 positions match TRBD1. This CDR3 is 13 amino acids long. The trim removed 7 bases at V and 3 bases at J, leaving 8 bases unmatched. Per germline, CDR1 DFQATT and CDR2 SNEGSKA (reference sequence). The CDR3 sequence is CSGEGQQKETQYF. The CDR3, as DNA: TGCAGTGGAGAGGGACAGCAAAAAGAGACCCAGTACTTC.

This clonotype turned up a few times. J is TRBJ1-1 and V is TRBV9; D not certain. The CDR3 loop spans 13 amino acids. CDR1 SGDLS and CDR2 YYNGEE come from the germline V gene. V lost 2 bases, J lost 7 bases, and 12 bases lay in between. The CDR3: CASSVSGRGEAFF. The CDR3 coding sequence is TGTGCCAGCAGCGTTTCTGGAAGAGGTGAAGCTTTCTTT. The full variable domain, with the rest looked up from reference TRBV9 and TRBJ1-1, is DSGVTQTPKHLITATGQRVTLRCSPRSGDLSVYWYQQSLDQGLQFLIQYYNGEERAKGNILERFSAQQFPDLHSELNLSSLELGDSALYFCASSVSGRGEAFFGQGTRLTVV.

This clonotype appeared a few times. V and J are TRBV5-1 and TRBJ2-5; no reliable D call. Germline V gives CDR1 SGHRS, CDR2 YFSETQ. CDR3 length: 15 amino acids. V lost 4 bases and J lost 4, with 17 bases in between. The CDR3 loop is CASSRTDRSTETQYF. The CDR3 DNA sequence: TGCGCCAGCAGCCGTACGGACCGTTCGACAGAGACCCAGTACTTC.

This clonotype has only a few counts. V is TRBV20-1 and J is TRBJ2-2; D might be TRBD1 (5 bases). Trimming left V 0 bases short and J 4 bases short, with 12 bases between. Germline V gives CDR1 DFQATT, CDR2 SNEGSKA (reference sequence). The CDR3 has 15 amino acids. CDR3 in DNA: TGCAGTGCTAGAGACGGCAGGGAAAGCACCGGGGAGCTGTTTTTT. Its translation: CSARDGRESTGELFF.

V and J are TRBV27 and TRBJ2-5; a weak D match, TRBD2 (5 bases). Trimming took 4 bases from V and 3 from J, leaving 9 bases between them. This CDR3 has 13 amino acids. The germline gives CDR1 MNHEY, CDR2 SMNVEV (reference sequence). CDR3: CASSYVGKETQYF. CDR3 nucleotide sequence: TGTGCCAGCAGTTATGTCGGGAAAGAGACCCAGTACTTC.

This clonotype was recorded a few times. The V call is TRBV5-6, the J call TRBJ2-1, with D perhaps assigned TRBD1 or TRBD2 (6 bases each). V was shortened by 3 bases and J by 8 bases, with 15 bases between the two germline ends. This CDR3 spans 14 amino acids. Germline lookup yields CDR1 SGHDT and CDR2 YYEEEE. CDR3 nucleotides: TGTGCCAGCAGCTCCGGAGGGGGGCCCCATGAGCAGTTCTTC. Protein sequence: CASSSGGGPHEQFF. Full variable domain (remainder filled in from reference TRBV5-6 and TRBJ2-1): DAGVTQSPTHLIKTRGQQVTLRCSPKSGHDTVSWYQQALGQGPQFIFQYYEEEERQRGNFPDRFSGHQFPNYSSELNVNALLLGDSALYLCASSSGGGPHEQFFGPGTRLTVL.

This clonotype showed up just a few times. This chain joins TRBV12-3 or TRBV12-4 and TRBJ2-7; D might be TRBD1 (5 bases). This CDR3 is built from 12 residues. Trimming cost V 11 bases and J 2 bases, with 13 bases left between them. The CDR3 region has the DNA TGTGCCTCACAGGACACCGCCTACGAGCAGTACTTC. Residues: CASQDTAYEQYF.

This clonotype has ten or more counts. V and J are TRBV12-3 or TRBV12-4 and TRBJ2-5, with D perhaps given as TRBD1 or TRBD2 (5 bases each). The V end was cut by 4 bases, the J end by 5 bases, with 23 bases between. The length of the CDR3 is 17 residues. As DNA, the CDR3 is TGTGCCAGCAGTTCCCGCCCGGTACTAGGGGCCCGGGAGACCCAGTACTTC. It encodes CASSSRPVLGARETQYF.

The CDR3 spells CASSQDERGFTDTQYF. For the CDR3, the DNA is TGTGCCAGCAGCCAAGACGAGAGAGGGTTCACAGATACGCAGTATTTT. The V and J genes are TRBV14 and TRBJ2-3; possible D gene TRBD2, 5 bases. From germline, CDR1 is SGHDN and CDR2 FVKESK. This CDR3 spans 16 amino acids. The germline V and J ends were trimmed by 0 bases and 2 bases, with 12 bases remaining between them.

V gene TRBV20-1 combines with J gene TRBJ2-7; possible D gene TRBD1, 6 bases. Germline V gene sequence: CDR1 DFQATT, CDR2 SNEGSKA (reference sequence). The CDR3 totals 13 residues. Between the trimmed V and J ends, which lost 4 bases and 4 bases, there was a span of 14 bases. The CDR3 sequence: CSAIAGTPYEQYF. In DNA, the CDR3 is TGCAGTGCTATAGCCGGGACACCATACGAGCAGTACTTC.

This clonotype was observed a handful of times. The CDR3 bases are TGTGCCAGCACCAAAACAGGCCCCGACCTTGAAGCTTTCTTT. Its protein is CASTKTGPDLEAFF. The genes are TRBV6-1 and TRBJ1-1; a possible D gene is TRBD1 (5 bases). With 7 bases removed from V and 7 bases from J, the gap between germline ends came to 19 bases. Germline lookup yields CDR1 MNHNS and CDR2 SASEGT. The CDR3 is 14 residues long.

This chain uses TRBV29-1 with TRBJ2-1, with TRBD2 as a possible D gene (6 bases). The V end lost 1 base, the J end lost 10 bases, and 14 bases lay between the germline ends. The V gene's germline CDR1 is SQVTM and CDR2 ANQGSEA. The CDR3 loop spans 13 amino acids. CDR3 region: CSVEGWGVGEQFF. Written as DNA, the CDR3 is TGCAGCGTTGAAGGGTGGGGGGTAGGGGAGCAGTTCTTC.

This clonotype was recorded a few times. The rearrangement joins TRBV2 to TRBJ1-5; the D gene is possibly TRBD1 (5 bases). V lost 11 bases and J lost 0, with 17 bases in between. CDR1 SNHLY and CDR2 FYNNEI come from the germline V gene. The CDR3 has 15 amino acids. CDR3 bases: TGTGCCGCCAAGATCGGGGGGGGTAGCAATCAGCCCCAGCATTTT. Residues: CAAKIGGGSNQPQHF.

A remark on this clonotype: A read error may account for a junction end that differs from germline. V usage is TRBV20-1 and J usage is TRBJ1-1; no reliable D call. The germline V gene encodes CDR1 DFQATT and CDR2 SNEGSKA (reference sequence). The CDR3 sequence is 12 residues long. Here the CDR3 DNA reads TGCAGTGCTCGAGAAGGTGTCACTGAAGCTTTCTTT. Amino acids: CSAREGVTEAFF.

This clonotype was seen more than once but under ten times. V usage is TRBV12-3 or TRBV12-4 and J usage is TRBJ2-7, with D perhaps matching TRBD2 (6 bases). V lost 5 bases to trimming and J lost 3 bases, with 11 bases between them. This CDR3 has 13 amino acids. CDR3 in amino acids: CASSNGLHYEQYF. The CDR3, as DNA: TGTGCCAGCAGTAACGGACTACACTACGAGCAGTACTTC.

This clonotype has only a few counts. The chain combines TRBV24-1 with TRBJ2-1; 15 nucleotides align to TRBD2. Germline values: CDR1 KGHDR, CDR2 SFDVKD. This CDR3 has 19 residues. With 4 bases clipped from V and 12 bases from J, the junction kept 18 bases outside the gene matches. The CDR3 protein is CATSESGLAGGFPRGRQFF. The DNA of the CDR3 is TGTGCCACCAGTGAGTCGGGACTAGCGGGAGGATTCCCTCGAGGTCGGCAGTTCTTC.

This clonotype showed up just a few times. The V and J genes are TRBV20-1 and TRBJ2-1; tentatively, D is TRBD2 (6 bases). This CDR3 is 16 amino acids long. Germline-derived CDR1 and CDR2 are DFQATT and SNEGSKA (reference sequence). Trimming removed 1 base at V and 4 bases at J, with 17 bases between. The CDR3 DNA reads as TGCAGTGCTAGAGGTCAGGCTAGCGACCGATACAATGAGCAGTTCTTC. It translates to CSARGQASDRYNEQFF.

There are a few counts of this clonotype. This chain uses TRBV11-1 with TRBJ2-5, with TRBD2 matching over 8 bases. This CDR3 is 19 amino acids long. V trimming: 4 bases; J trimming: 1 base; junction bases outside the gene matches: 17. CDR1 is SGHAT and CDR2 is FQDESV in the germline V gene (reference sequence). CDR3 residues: CASSSGRTSGQIRQETQYF. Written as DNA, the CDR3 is TGTGCCAGCAGCTCCGGGCGAACTAGCGGCCAAATCCGCCAAGAGACCCAGTACTTC.

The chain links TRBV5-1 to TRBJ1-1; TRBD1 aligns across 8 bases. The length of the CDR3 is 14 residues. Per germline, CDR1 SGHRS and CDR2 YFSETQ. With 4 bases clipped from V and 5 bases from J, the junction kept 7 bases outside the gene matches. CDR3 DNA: TGCGCCAGCAGCCTGACGGGGGACAGGACTGAAGCTTTCTTT. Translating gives CASSLTGDRTEAFF.

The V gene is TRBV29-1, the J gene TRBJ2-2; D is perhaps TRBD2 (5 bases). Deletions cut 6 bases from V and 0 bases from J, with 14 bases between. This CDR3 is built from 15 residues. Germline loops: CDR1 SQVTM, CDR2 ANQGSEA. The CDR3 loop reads CSVSPGGSNTGELFF. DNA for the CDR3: TGCAGCGTGTCCCCCGGCGGGTCGAACACCGGGGAGCTGTTTTTT.